This T cell receptor beta chain derives from a study of human T cells and chemical hapten exposure (dated by TCRdb to the early 2020s). Study-wide context: For sensitization, 2% DPC in acetone was applied to a 2 cm by 2 cm area of upper inner arm skin. The libraries were sequenced as a pool, and the TCR yield per sample differed mostly because of small variations in library volumes within the pool. Roughly 30 alopecia patients provided blood for TCR sequencing at one to four time points (pre-sensitization, 2, 6 and 24 weeks). The mostly female patient cohort included alopecia areata with under or over 50% scalp involvement, alopecia totalis and alopecia universalis. This study followed changes in the peripheral blood TCR repertoire in vivo during primary and secondary sensitization of alopecia patients to the hapten diphenylcyclopropenone (DPC). Blood samples were taken from patients before sensitization (week 0) and then at 2, 6 and about 24 weeks after DPC sensitization. Patch tests used Finn chambers with 0.01% DPC on the upper back, scored after 6 days by International Contact Dermatitis Research Group standards. Each blood RNA sample was used to sequence both TCR alpha and TCR beta chains. Throughout the roughly 26-week study period, patients were also given weekly therapeutic DPC doses on the scalp. Results and caveats for the whole study, not just this receptor: The number of PT1 expanded TCRs positively correlated with patch test score, significant at thresholds 8, 16 and 32 but not 4. Compared with pre-sensitization or healthy control sets, expanded TCRs formed significantly more large CDR3 similarity clusters, which is consistent with antigen-driven responses. Alopecia, a presumed autoimmune disease, was present in all patients, so the immune response of the patients might differ from that of healthy individuals. Repeated subsampling changed both the strength of the expansion versus patch-test correlation and the threshold at which that correlation became significant. No change with DPC sensitization was found in the number of TCRs above 1 in 1000 frequency, and no evidence of global repertoire structure alterations was found.

Libraries were prepared through RACE. The sequencing machine was a NextSeq 500. Library preparation attached unique molecular identifiers to individual cDNA molecules for quantitative, reproducible TCR counting. The original methods were these. Samples had a median of about 96,000 TCRs, with a range from roughly 20,000 to 700,000. The Decombinator software suite was used to annotate V, J and CDR3 in the TCR reads. To make PS versus PT1 abundance plots, every sample was subsampled to the same number of TCRs (28,000). TCRs were defined as expanded if absent before sensitization and observed at least eight times at the 2-week time point. TCRdb cleaned the public reads at Q25 with fastp, built clones with MiXCR and kept in-frame beta chains. Each entry merges the rows of one CDR3 protein and shows their most common DNA and genes. These V and J calls rely on TCRdb rather than the paper's analysis. Counted in this sample were 40,000 or so distinct CDR3 sequences; more than 3% of them appeared once. Together, the top ten hold more than 25% of the sample.

What the time point label conveys for this sample: patch test 1, 2 weeks after DPC sensitization. Taken with the paper, the label for treatment or condition translates to: therapeutic diphenylcyclopropenone sensitization with weekly scalp DPC. Total RNA was extracted from unfractionated whole blood that had been collected in Tempus Blood RNA tubes. At every patch-test visit, the blood draw took place before the patch test was put on. Eligible patients were aged 18 to 70, diagnosed with alopecia, deemed suitable for DPC therapy, and excluded if pregnant. V loses 6 bases, J loses 0 bases, and the germline ends lie 18 bases apart. The germline V gene yields SGHTA for CDR1 and FQGNSA for CDR2. The CDR3 contains 17 residues, cysteine and phenylalanine counted. The read is trimmed to its CDR3 DNA, 51 bases read in frame from base 1. This clonotype has ten or more counts. This clone's antigen is unknown. The sample holds no much larger clone one base away, and base qualities are not on file.

The sequence came from a man aged 50 or older with alopecia areata. Some clones in this sample may be carry-over from other donors' samples. The sequence is built from TRBV7-2 and TRBJ2-4; matching of 6 bases hints at TRBD1 as the D gene. The material was whole blood, obtained in connection with sensitization to the hapten diphenylcyclopropenone (DPC). The nucleotide sequence is given as TGTGCCAGCAGTCGTCGGACAGTGGATTTAGCCAAAAACATTCAGTACTTC. It specifies CASSRRTVDLAKNIQYF.